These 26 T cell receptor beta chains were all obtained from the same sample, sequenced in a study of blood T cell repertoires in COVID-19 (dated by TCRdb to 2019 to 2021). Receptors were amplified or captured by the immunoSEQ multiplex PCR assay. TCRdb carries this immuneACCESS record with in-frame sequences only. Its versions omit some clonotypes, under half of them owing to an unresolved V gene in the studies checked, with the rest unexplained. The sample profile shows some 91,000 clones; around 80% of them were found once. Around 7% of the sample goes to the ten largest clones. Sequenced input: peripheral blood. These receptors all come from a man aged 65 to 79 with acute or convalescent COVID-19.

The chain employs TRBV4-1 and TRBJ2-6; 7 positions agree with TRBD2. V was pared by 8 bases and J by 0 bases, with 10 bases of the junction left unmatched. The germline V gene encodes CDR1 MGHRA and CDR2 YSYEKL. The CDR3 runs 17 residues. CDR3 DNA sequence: TGCGCCAGCCCCCAGGGAGGGGAGGGCTCTGGGGCCAACGTCCTGACTTTC. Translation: CASPQGGEGSGANVLTF.

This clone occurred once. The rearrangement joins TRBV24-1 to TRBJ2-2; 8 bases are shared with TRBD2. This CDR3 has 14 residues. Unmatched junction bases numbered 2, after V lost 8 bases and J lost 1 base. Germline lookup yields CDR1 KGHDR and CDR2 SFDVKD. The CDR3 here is CATKSGGNTGELFF. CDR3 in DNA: TGTGCCACCAAGAGCGGGGGGAACACCGGGGAGCTGTTTTTT.

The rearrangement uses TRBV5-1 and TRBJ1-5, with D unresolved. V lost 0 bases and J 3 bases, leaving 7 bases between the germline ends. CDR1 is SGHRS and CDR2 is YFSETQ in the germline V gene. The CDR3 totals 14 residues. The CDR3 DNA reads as TGCGCCAGCAGCTTGGGTCCGTACAATCAGCCCCAGCATTTT. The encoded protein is CASSLGPYNQPQHF.

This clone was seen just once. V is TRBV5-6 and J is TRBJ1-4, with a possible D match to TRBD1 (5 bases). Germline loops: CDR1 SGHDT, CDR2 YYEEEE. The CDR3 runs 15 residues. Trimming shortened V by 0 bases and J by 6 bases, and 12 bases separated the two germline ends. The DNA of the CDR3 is TGTGCCAGCAGCTTGGCGGGGGGGACCCATGAAAAACTGTTTTTT. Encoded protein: CASSLAGGTHEKLFF. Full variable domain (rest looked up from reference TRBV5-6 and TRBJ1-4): DAGVTQSPTHLIKTRGQQVTLRCSPKSGHDTVSWYQQALGQGPQFIFQYYEEEERQRGNFPDRFSGHQFPNYSSELNVNALLLGDSALYLCASSLAGGTHEKLFFGSGTQLSVL.

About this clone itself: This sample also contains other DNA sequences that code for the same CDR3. CDR3 sequence reads: CASRPDSPNYGYTF. The CDR3 DNA follows: TGTGCCAGTAGGCCCGACAGTCCTAACTATGGCTACACCTTC. The chain joins TRBV19 to TRBJ1-2; maybe TRBD1 (5 bases). The germline CDR1 and CDR2 sequences are LNHDA and SQIVND (reference sequence). There are 14 residues in the CDR3. V was clipped by 6 bases and J by 0 bases, with 11 bases between them.

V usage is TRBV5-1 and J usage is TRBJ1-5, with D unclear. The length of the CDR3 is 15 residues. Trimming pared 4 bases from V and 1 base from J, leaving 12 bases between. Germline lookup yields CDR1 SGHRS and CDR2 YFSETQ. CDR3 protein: CASSPGDQSNQPQHF. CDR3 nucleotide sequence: TGCGCCAGCAGCCCAGGTGATCAGAGCAATCAGCCCCAGCATTTT.

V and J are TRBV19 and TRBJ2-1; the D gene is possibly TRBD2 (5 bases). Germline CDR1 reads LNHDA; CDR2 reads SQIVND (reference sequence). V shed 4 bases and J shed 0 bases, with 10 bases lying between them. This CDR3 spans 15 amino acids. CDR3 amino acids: CASSNGGRSYNEQFF. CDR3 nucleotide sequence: TGTGCCAGTAGTAATGGCGGGCGCTCCTACAATGAGCAGTTCTTC.

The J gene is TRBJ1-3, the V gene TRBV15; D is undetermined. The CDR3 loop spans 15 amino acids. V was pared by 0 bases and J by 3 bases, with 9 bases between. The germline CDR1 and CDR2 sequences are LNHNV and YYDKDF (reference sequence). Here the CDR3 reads CATSRDGGDGNTIYF. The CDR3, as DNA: TGTGCCACCAGCAGAGATGGCGGAGATGGAAACACCATATATTTT.

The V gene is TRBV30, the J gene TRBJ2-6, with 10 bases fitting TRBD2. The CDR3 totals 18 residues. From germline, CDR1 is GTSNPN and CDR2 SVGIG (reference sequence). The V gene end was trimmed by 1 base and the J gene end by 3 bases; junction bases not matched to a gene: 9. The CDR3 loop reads CAWSAPGLAFRGANVLTF. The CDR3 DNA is TGTGCCTGGAGTGCTCCGGGACTAGCGTTTCGTGGGGCCAACGTCCTGACTTTC.

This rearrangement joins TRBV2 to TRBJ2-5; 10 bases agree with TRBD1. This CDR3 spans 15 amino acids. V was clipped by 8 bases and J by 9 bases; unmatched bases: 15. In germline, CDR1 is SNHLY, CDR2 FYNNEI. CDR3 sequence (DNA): TGTGCCAGCCGACCGGGGACAGGGGTGGTCGGGGCCCAGTACTTC. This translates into CASRPGTGVVGAQYF.

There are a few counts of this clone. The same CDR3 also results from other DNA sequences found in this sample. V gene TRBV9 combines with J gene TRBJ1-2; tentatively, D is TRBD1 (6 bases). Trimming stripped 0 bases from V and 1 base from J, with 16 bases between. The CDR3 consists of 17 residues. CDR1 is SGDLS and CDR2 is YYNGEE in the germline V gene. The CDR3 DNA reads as TGTGCCAGCAGCGTAGGGGGAGGGGGTTCGATTAACTATGGCTACACCTTC. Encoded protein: CASSVGGGGSINYGYTF.

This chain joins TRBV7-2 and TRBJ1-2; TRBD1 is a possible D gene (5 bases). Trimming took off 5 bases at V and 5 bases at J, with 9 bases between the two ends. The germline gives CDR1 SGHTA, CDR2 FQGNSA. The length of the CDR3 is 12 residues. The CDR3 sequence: CASSPTAYGYTF. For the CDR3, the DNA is TGTGCCAGCAGCCCGACAGCGTATGGCTACACCTTC.

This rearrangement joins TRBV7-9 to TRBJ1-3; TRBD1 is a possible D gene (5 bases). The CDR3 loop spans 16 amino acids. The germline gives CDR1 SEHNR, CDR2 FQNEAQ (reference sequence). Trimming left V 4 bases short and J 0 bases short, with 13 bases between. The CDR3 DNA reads TGTGCCAGCAGCTCGAGTGACAGTTACTCTGGAAACACCATATATTTT. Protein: CASSSSDSYSGNTIYF.

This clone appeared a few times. The DNA for the CDR3 is TGTGCCAGCAGCAACACAGGGGCCCTGGGGGATGAAGAAAAACTGTTTTTT. This translates into CASSNTGALGDEEKLFF. This chain joins TRBV28 and TRBJ1-4; TRBD1 aligns across 7 bases. The CDR3 consists of 17 residues. Germline V gene lookup returns CDR1 MDHEN and CDR2 SYDVKM. With V trimmed by 6 bases and J by 8 bases, 18 bases remained unmatched.

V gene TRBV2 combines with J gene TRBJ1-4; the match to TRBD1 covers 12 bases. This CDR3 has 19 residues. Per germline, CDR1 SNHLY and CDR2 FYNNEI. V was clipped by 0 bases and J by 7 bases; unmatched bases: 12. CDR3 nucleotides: TGTGCCAGCAGTGAAGCCCCCGGGACAGGGGGCGTATTGGGTGAAAAACTGTTTTTT. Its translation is CASSEAPGTGGVLGEKLFF.

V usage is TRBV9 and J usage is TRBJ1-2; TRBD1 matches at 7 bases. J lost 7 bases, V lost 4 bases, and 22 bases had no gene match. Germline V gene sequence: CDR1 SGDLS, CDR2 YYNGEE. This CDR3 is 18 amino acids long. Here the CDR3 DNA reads TGTGCCAGCAGCCCGAGACCCTCCACAGGGGCTATGAGAGCTGGCTACACCTTC. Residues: CASSPRPSTGAMRAGYTF. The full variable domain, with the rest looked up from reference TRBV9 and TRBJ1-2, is DSGVTQTPKHLITATGQRVTLRCSPRSGDLSVYWYQQSLDQGLQFLIQYYNGEERAKGNILERFSAQQFPDLHSELNLSSLELGDSALYFCASSPRPSTGAMRAGYTFGSGTRLTVV.

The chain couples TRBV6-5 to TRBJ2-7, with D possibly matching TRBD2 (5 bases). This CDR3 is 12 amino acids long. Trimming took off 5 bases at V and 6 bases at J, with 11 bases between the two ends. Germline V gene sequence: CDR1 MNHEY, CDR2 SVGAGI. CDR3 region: CASSQRLGEQYV. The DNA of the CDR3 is TGTGCCAGCAGTCAGCGGTTGGGCGAGCAGTACGTC.

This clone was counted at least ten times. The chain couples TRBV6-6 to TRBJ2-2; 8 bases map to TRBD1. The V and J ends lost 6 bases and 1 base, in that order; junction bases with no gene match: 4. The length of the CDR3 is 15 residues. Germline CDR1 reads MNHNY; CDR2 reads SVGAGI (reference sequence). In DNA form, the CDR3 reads TGTGCCAGCAGCTCCGGGACAGGGAACACCGGGGAGCTGTTTTTT. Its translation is CASSSGTGNTGELFF.

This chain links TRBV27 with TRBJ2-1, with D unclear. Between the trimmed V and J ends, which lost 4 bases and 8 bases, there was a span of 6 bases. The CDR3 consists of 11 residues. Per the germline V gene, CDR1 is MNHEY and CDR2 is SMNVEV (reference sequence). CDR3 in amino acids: CASSWSDEQFF. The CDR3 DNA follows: TGTGCCAGCAGTTGGAGCGATGAGCAGTTCTTC.

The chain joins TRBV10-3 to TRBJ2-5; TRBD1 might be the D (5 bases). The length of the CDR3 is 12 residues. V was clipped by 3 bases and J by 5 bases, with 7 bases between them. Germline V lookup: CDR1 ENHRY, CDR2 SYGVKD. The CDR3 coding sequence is TGTGCCATCAGTGACAGACAGGAGACCCAGTACTTC. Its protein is CAISDRQETQYF.

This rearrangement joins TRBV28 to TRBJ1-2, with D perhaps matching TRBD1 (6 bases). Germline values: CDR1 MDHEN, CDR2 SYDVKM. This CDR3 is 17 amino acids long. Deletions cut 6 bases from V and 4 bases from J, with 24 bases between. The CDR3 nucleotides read TGTGCCAGCAGGACCCTGGGGGCGACCCAGATTTCCTATGGCTACACCTTC. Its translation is CASRTLGATQISYGYTF.

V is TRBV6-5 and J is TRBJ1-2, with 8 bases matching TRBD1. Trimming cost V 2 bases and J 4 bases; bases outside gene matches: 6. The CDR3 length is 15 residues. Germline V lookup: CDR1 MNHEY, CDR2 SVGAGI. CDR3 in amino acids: CASSYERTGPYGYTF. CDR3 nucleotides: TGTGCCAGCAGTTACGAACGGACAGGGCCCTATGGCTACACCTTC.

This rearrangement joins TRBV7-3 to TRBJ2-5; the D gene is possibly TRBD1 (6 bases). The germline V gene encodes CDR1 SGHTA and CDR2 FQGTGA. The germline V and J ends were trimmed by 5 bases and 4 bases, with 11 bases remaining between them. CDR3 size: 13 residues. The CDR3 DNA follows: TGTGCCAGCAGCGTTACAGGGAGAGAGACCCAGTACTTC. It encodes CASSVTGRETQYF.

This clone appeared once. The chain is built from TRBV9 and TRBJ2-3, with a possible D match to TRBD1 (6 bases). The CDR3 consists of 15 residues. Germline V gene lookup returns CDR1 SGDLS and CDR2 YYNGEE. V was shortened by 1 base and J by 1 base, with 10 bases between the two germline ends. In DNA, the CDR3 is TGTGCCAGCAGCGTATCATCAGGGGGCACAGATACGCAGTATTTT. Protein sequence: CASSVSSGGTDTQYF. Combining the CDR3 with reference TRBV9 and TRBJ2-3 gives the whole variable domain DSGVTQTPKHLITATGQRVTLRCSPRSGDLSVYWYQQSLDQGLQFLIQYYNGEERAKGNILERFSAQQFPDLHSELNLSSLELGDSALYFCASSVSSGGTDTQYFGPGTRLTVL.

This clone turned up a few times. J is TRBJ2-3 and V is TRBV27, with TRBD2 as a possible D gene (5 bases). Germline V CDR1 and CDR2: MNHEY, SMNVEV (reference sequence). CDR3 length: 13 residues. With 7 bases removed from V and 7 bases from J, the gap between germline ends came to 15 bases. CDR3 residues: CASTSSSGYTQYF. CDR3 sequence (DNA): TGTGCCAGCACTAGCTCCTCGGGGTATACGCAGTATTTT.

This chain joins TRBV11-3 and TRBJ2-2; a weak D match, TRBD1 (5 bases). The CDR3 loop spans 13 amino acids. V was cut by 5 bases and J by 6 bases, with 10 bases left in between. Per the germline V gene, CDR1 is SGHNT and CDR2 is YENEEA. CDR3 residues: CASSRQGSGELFF. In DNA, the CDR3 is TGTGCCAGCAGCCGCCAGGGATCCGGGGAGCTGTTTTTT.